These T cell receptor beta chains were read from a single sample in a study of blood T cell repertoires in COVID-19. Libraries were prepared by immunoSEQ multiplex PCR; TCRdb keeps only in-frame clonotypes and omits some of them. The sample has just over 95,000 clones; 82% are singletons. Sequencing was done on a sample of peripheral blood. The receptors derive from a man older than 75 with acute or convalescent COVID-19. Each CDR3 is given with its conserved first and last residue. The order of the fields is clone size, J gene, V gene, D gene, CDR3 protein, CDR3 DNA. D genes are given only for firm matches. Clone size is given for some rows only: seen once, a few or many times, or a class if the clone is expanded.

-	TRBJ1-5	TRBV7-2	-	CASSFRGADNQPQHF	TGTGCCAGCAGCTTCCGGGGGGCGGACAATCAGCCCCAGCATTTT
once	TRBJ2-1	TRBV5-8	TRBD2	CASSRIAGGRVNEQFF	TGTGCCAGCAGCAGGATAGCGGGAGGGAGGGTCAATGAGCAGTTCTTC
few	TRBJ2-7	TRBV5-1	-	CASSLGSTSYEQYF	TGCGCCAGCAGCTTGGGGTCTACCTCCTACGAGCAGTACTTC
-	TRBJ2-7	TRBV28	TRBD1	CASSLQGDEQYF	TGTGCCAGCAGCCTCCAGGGGGACGAGCAGTACTTC
-	TRBJ1-1	TRBV5-1	TRBD1	CASSPSGTGAYEAFF	TGCGCCAGCAGCCCCTCCGGGACAGGGGCCTATGAAGCTTTCTTT
-	TRBJ2-1	TRBV7-9	TRBD2	CASSLGLAGADEQFF	TGTGCCAGCAGCTTAGGACTAGCGGGAGCTGATGAGCAGTTCTTC
-	TRBJ2-5	TRBV19	TRBD1	CASSPGQASQETQYF	TGTGCCAGTAGTCCGGGACAGGCCTCACAAGAGACCCAGTACTTC
-	TRBJ1-1	TRBV5-6	-	CASSLSDTRNTEAFF	TGTGCCAGCAGCTTGTCAGATACTAGGAACACTGAAGCTTTCTTT
-	TRBJ1-2	TRBV6-4	-	CASSDRIGYGYTF	TGTGCCAGCAGTGATCGAATCGGCTATGGCTACACCTTC
once	TRBJ1-4	TRBV4-3	-	CASSQGPGLGNEKLFF	TGCGCCAGCAGCCAAGGGCCGGGGTTGGGTAATGAAAAACTGTTTTTT
-	TRBJ1-1	TRBV29-1	-	CTIGGGRTPEAFF	TGCACTATTGGGGGGGGCCGAACCCCTGAAGCTTTCTTT
-	TRBJ2-3	TRBV27	-	CASSPPRGADTQYF	TGTGCCAGCAGTCCCCCCCGGGGTGCAGATACGCAGTATTTT
once	TRBJ2-7	TRBV14	TRBD2	CASSQFPGGGTSGAYSSYEQYF	TGTGCCAGCAGCCAATTCCCAGGGGGAGGAACTAGCGGGGCCTACAGCTCCTACGAGCAGTACTTC
-	TRBJ2-7	TRBV20-1	-	CSASKLGSKGTYEQYF	TGCAGTGCTAGTAAACTGGGATCTAAGGGGACCTACGAGCAGTACTTC
few	TRBJ2-3	TRBV24-1	TRBD2	CATSDSRGGIDTQYF	TGTGCCACCAGTGATTCGCGGGGGGGAATAGATACGCAGTATTTT
-	TRBJ1-5	TRBV28	-	CASSLLNQPQHF	TGTGCCAGCAGTTTACTCAATCAGCCCCAGCATTTT
-	TRBJ1-1	TRBV27	TRBD1	CASSLKATGTGGNTEAFF	TGTGCCAGCAGTTTAAAGGCTACCGGGACAGGGGGAAACACTGAAGCTTTCTTT
-	TRBJ1-4	TRBV27	TRBD1	CASSLSKGAREKLFF	TGTGCCAGCAGTTTAAGCAAGGGGGCACGGGAAAAACTGTTTTTT
once	TRBJ1-2	TRBV6-5	-	CASSSTGSPNGYTF	TGTGCCAGCAGTTCTACAGGCTCGCCTAATGGCTACACCTTC
-	TRBJ1-3	TRBV18	-	CASSRGGSGNTIYF	TGTGCCAGCTCAAGAGGGGGCTCTGGAAACACCATATATTTT
-	TRBJ1-6	TRBV7-2	TRBD1	CASSLVRQGGRNSPLHF	TGTGCCAGCAGCTTAGTTCGACAGGGGGGTAGGAATTCACCCCTCCACTTT
-	TRBJ2-7	TRBV7-9	-	CASSSGLTYEQYF	TGTGCCAGCAGCTCGGGACTCACCTACGAGCAGTACTTC
few	TRBJ2-3	TRBV19	-	CASKRRSRDTQYF	TGTGCCAGTAAGAGGAGATCCAGAGATACGCAGTATTTT
once	TRBJ1-2	TRBV28	-	CASSLWGAGGYTF	TGTGCCAGCAGTTTATGGGGGGCCGGAGGTTACACCTTC
-	TRBJ2-7	TRBV19	TRBD1	CASRDRVRNEQYF	TGTGCCAGCAGGGACAGGGTAAGGAACGAGCAGTACTTC
-	TRBJ2-3	TRBV7-2	TRBD1	CASSLDRGDTQYF	TGTGCCAGCAGCTTAGACAGGGGAGATACGCAGTATTTT
-	TRBJ2-1	TRBV7-2	TRBD2	CASSPRGLAGGNEQFF	TGTGCCAGCAGCCCACGAGGACTAGCGGGAGGGAATGAGCAGTTCTTC
-	TRBJ1-3	TRBV10-1	-	CASSPLLSGNTIYF	TGCGCCAGCAGTCCCCTTCTCTCTGGAAACACCATATATTTT
-	TRBJ2-7	TRBV5-6	-	CASSPLGSRDDEQYF	TGTGCCAGCAGCCCTTTGGGGTCGCGGGACGACGAGCAGTACTTC
few	TRBJ2-2	TRBV27	-	CASSTAGPGELFF	TGTGCCAGCAGTACCGCCGGTCCCGGGGAGCTGTTTTTT
-	TRBJ2-7	TRBV27	TRBD2	CASKQALAIEQYF	TGTGCCTCTAAGCAGGCACTAGCGATTGAGCAGTACTTC
-	TRBJ1-2	TRBV7-9	TRBD1	CASSLAQGAGYTF	TGTGCCAGCAGCTTAGCACAGGGGGCCGGCTACACCTTC
-	TRBJ2-7	TRBV19	TRBD2	CASSIGTSSSYEQYF	TGTGCCAGTAGTATCGGGACTAGTTCCTCCTACGAGCAGTACTTC
-	TRBJ1-1	TRBV6-6	-	CASRKETWNTEAFF	TGTGCCAGCAGGAAGGAGACCTGGAACACTGAAGCTTTCTTT
-	TRBJ2-3	TRBV24-1	-	CATSDLLDTQYF	TGTGCCACCAGTGATTTGCTAGATACGCAGTATTTT